Each of the 16 T cell receptor beta chains below was sequenced from the same sample in a study of molecular identifiers for immune sequencing clone quantification. TCRdb recomputed calls from the PCR reads with MiXCR, one row per CDR3 protein. The table includes around 54,000 distinct CDR3 sequences, approximately 25% detected once. Material for sequencing was naive CD8+ T cells from blood, with Jurkat cell RNA spiked in. Subset reported: FACS-sorted CD8+CD4-CCR7+CD45RA+ naive T cells. The receptors originated from a human donor in good health. Some libraries in this study had Jurkat cell RNA spiked in.

In the case of this clonotype: This may be a read error: a much more frequent sequence differs by one nucleotide. CDR3 loop: CASSSGLAGGFYEQYF. The DNA for the CDR3 is TGTGCCAGTAGTTCGGGACTAGCGGGAGGGTTCTACGAGCAGTACTTC. V usage is TRBV19 and J usage is TRBJ2-7; 16 positions match TRBD2. V was pared by 5 bases and J by 3 bases, with 4 bases of the junction left unmatched. The CDR3 has 16 amino acids. Germline CDR1 LNHDA, CDR2 SQIVND (reference sequence).

This clonotype was counted ten times or more. The rearrangement uses TRBV20-1 and TRBJ2-1; D possibly corresponds to TRBD2 (6 bases). The CDR3 extends over 12 amino acids. V was trimmed by 7 bases and J by 3 bases, leaving 10 bases between them. CDR1 is DFQATT, CDR2 SNEGSKA, per germline (reference sequence). In DNA form, the CDR3 reads TGCAGTGGAGGCGGGGACTACAATGAGCAGTTCTTC. It specifies CSGGGDYNEQFF.

As to this clonotype: One base away lies a much larger clone, so this may be a sequencing read error. This chain uses TRBV28 with TRBJ1-1; no firm D call. This CDR3 spans 15 amino acids. Trimming pared 5 bases from V and 1 base from J, leaving 14 bases between. Germline lookup yields CDR1 MDHEN and CDR2 SYDVKM. The CDR3: CASSPPARSNTEAFF. CDR3 DNA sequence: TGTGCCAGCAGTCCTCCCGCGAGGTCGAACACTGAAGCTTTCTTT. Filled out from reference TRBV28 and TRBJ1-1, the complete variable domain reads DVKVTQSSRYLVKRTGEKVFLECVQDMDHENMFWYRQDPGLGLRLIYFSYDVKMKEKGDIPEGYSVSREKKERFSLILESASTNQTSMYLCASSPPARSNTEAFFGQGTRLTVV.

J is TRBJ2-5 and V is TRBV6-5, with 11 bases aligning to TRBD2. This CDR3 has 16 amino acids. The V gene's germline CDR1 is MNHEY and CDR2 SVGAGI. The V and J ends lost 0 bases and 9 bases, in that order; junction bases with no gene match: 9. CDR3 coding DNA: TGTGCCAGCAGTTACTCGAGTCCTAGCGGGGGGCTCCCCCAGTACTTC. This gives the protein CASSYSSPSGGLPQYF.

The chain uses TRBV20-1 and TRBJ2-1; tentatively, D is TRBD1 (11 bases). The CDR3 has 20 amino acids. Germline CDR1 is DFQATT and CDR2 is SNEGSKA (reference sequence). Trimming pared 5 bases from V and 7 bases from J, leaving 36 bases between. The CDR3 is CSADQDRGRGLAGVSNEQFF. The CDR3 DNA follows: TGCAGTGCTGACCAGGACAGGGGGCGCGGTCTAGCGGGGGTCTCGAATGAGCAGTTCTTC.

In its sample, this clonotype was seen many times. The chain combines TRBV7-9 with TRBJ1-5; 9 bases agree with TRBD1. This CDR3 region has 17 residues. Per germline, CDR1 SEHNR and CDR2 FQNEAQ (reference sequence). J gave up 0 bases and V 2 bases, and 5 bases lay outside the gene matches. The CDR3 protein is CASSLTGGEGSNQPQHF. CDR3 sequence (DNA): TGTGCCAGCAGCTTAACAGGGGGCGAGGGTAGCAATCAGCCCCAGCATTTT.

The sample holds many counts of this clonotype. The V gene is TRBV4-1, the J gene TRBJ1-5, with 8 bases identical to TRBD1. J lost 2 bases, V lost 4 bases, and 4 bases had no gene match. Germline V gives CDR1 MGHRA, CDR2 YSYEKL. The CDR3 has 15 residues. The CDR3 nucleotides read TGCGCCAGCAGCCCGACGGACAGGGGCAATCAGCCCCAGCATTTT. Amino acid sequence: CASSPTDRGNQPQHF.

As for this clonotype: A single base separates this from a much larger clone, so it may be a read error. The rearrangement uses TRBV20-1 and TRBJ2-4, with D tentatively TRBD1 (6 bases). The V gene's germline CDR1 is DFQATT and CDR2 SNEGSKA (reference sequence). The CDR3 has 13 amino acids. Trimming stripped 1 base from V and 9 bases from J, with 13 bases between. As DNA, the CDR3 is TGCAGTGCTAGAGTTAGGACAGAAAGCATTCAGTACTTC. This sequence encodes CSARVRTESIQYF.

The table lists this clonotype with a few counts. The CDR3 sequence is CSAMRTGRVAYGYTF. The CDR3 coding sequence is TGCAGTGCTATGAGGACAGGGCGGGTAGCCTATGGCTACACCTTC. The rearrangement joins TRBV20-1 to TRBJ1-2, with TRBD1 identical over 8 bases. V shed 4 bases and J 4 bases; nucleotides not matched to a gene: 11. This CDR3 is 15 amino acids long. Germline CDR1 reads DFQATT; CDR2 reads SNEGSKA (reference sequence).

This clonotype was found a few times. The chain joins TRBV11-1 to TRBJ2-7; 7 bases line up with TRBD1. CDR1 and CDR2 (germline): SGHAT, FQDESV (reference sequence). Trimming at V came to 4 bases and at J to 2 bases, leaving 11 bases not matched to a gene. CDR3 length: 16 residues. The CDR3 here is CASSSASGQGAYEQYF. DNA of the CDR3: TGTGCCAGCAGCTCAGCTTCTGGGCAGGGGGCCTACGAGCAGTACTTC.

Details on this clonotype: A much larger clonotype is one base distant, so this may be a read error. This chain uses TRBV27 with TRBJ1-5, with TRBD1 matching over 9 bases. The length of the CDR3 is 16 residues. Germline values: CDR1 MNHEY, CDR2 SMNVEV (reference sequence). CDR3 bases: TGTGCCCGCAGTATTACAGGGGGCAATAGCAATCAGCCCCAGCATTTT. Translating gives CARSITGGNSNQPQHF.

There are many counts of this clonotype. This chain's CDR3 is CASSPTSGRFWSYEQYF. In DNA, the CDR3 is TGTGCCAGCAGCCCGACTAGCGGGAGATTTTGGTCCTACGAGCAGTACTTC. This rearrangement joins TRBV7-2 to TRBJ2-7, with 12 bases that match TRBD2. The CDR3 spans 17 residues. Per the germline V gene, CDR1 is SGHTA and CDR2 is FQGNSA. V lost 5 bases, J lost 1 base, and 9 bases stayed unmatched.

Notes on this clonotype: Since a much larger clone is just one base distant, this may be a read error. This chain joins TRBV24-1 and TRBJ1-3, with D maybe TRBD1 (6 bases). Looked up from germline, CDR1 is KGHDR and CDR2 is SFDVKD. This CDR3 has 15 amino acids. The CDR3 nucleotides read TGTGCCACCAGTCAAGACAGGAGCTCTGGAAACACCATATGTTTT. It translates to CATSQDRSSGNTICF.

This clonotype showed up many times. The chain has TRBV19 and TRBJ2-2; 10 bases match TRBD2. Germline values: CDR1 LNHDA, CDR2 SQIVND (reference sequence). V shed 3 bases, J shed 5 bases, and the junction held 3 bases outside the gene matches. CDR3 length: 15 amino acids. The CDR3 DNA is TGTGCCAGTAGTATCCTAGCGGGAGTAACCGGGGAGCTGTTTTTT. Its translation: CASSILAGVTGELFF.

Many counts were recorded for this clonotype. The rearrangement links TRBV29-1 to TRBJ1-1; the D is unclear. The germline gives CDR1 SQVTM, CDR2 ANQGSEA. Trimming removed 7 bases from V and 5 bases from J, with 14 bases in between. The CDR3 spans 12 residues. The CDR3 bases are TGCAGCGCTGCGCCGAGTGAGACTGAAGCTTTCTTT. Its protein product is CSAAPSETEAFF. Combining the CDR3 with reference TRBV29-1 and TRBJ1-1 gives the whole variable domain SAVISQKPSRDICQRGTSLTIQCQVDSQVTMMFWYRQQPGQSLTLIATANQGSEATYESGFVIDKFPISRPNLTFSTLTVSNMSPEDSSIYLCSAAPSETEAFFGQGTRLTVV.

This clonotype was seen at least ten times. The chain carries TRBV20-1 and TRBJ1-3, with TRBD1 matching over 10 bases. This CDR3 has 15 amino acids. Germline V gene data show CDR1 as DFQATT and CDR2 as SNEGSKA (reference sequence). Unmatched junction bases numbered 6, after V lost 3 bases and J lost 4 bases. The CDR3 sequence is CSASRTGGSGNTIYF. CDR3 nucleotide sequence: TGCAGTGCTAGCCGGACAGGGGGTTCCGGAAACACCATATATTTT.